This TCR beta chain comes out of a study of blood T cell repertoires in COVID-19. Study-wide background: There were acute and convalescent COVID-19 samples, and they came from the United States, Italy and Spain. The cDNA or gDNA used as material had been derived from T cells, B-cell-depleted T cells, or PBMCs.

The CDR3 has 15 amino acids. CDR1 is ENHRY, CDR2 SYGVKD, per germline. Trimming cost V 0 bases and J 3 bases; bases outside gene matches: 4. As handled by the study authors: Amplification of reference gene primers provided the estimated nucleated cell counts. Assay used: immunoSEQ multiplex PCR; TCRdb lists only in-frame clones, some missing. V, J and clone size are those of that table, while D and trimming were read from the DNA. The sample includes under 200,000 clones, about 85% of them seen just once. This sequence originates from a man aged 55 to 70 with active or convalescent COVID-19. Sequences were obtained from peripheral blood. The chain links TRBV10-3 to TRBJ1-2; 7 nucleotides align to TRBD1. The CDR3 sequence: CAISESGGGYYGYTF. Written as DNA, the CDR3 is TGTGCCATCAGTGAGTCTGGAGGGGGCTACTATGGCTACACCTTC.